The clone carrying this T cell receptor (beta chain) occurred many times. This record comes from a study of identical twins. CDR1 and CDR2 from the germline V gene are LGHNA and YNFKEQ. The CDR3 consists of 15 residues. Losses at the gene ends were 4 bases for V and 3 bases for J; bases not matched to a gene: 3. Template switching created a universal primer site, and the cDNA included unique molecular identifiers. Each CDR3 protein gets one entry after TCRdb re-called the 5' RACE reads with MiXCR. Among fewer than 550,000 distinct CDR3 sequences listed, roughly an eighth were seen once. These data also featured in a second study, about yellow fever vaccine responses in identical twins. That study adds: Twins' vaccine T cell response reportedly seemed partly convergent, partly personalized.

This chain joins TRBV4-2 and TRBJ2-3, with 11 bases that match TRBD2. The clonotype was recovered from a woman between 18 and 30 years old in good health. The sample consisted of CD4+ T cells sorted from blood. The CDR3, as DNA: TGTGCCAGCAGCCTCTGGACTAGCGGGACAGATACGCAGTATTTT. Its translation: CASSLWTSGTDTQYF.